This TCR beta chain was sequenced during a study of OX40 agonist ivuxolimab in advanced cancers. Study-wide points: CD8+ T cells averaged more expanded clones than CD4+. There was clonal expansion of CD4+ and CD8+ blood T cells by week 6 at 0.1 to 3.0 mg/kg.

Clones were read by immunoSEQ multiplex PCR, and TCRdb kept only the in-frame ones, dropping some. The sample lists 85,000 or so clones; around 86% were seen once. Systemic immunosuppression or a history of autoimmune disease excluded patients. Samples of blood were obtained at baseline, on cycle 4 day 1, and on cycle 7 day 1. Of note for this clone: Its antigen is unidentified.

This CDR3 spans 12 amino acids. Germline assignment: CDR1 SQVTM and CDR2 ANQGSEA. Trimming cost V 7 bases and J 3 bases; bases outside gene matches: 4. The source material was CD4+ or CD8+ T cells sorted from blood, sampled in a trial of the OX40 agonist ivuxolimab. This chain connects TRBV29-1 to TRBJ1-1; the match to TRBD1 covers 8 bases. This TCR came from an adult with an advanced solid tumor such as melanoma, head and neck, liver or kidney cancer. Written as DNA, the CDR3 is TGCAGCGCGGGACAGGCGGACACTGAAGCTTTCTTT. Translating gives CSAGQADTEAFF.